One sample yielded the 17 T cell receptor beta chains listed below, sequenced in a study of blood T cell repertoires in COVID-19. Here immunoSEQ multiplex PCR was the method, and the copy in TCRdb shows in-frame clones only, minus some. The sample carries about 42,000 clones, around 88% recorded once. The sample was peripheral blood. Receptors originate from a human donor in a cohort sampled during active COVID-19.

This sequence joins TRBV9 and TRBJ2-4, with 8 bases aligning to TRBD1. Germline V gene sequence: CDR1 SGDLS, CDR2 YYNGEE. V was pared by 8 bases and J by 0 bases, with 7 bases of the junction left unmatched. The CDR3 length is 15 residues. The CDR3: CARDRAMIAKNIQYF. The DNA for the CDR3 is TGTGCCAGGGACAGGGCGATGATAGCCAAAAACATTCAGTACTTC. Filled out from reference TRBV9 and TRBJ2-4, the complete variable domain reads DSGVTQTPKHLITATGQRVTLRCSPRSGDLSVYWYQQSLDQGLQFLIQYYNGEERAKGNILERFSAQQFPDLHSELNLSSLELGDSALYFCARDRAMIAKNIQYFGAGTRLSVL.

The gene calls are TRBV6-5 and TRBJ1-2, with a weak D call TRBD1 (5 bases). The CDR3 runs 15 residues. Germline assignment: CDR1 MNHEY and CDR2 SVGAGI. The V and J ends lost 2 bases and 8 bases respectively, with 18 bases between them. The CDR3 protein is CASSYAGHQERGYTF. In DNA, the CDR3 is TGTGCCAGCAGTTACGCGGGGCACCAGGAGAGGGGCTACACCTTC.

This clone was detected once. V usage is TRBV7-9 and J usage is TRBJ1-4; 8 bases are a match to TRBD1. The V gene's germline CDR1 is SEHNR and CDR2 FQNEAQ (reference sequence). CDR3 size: 15 residues. V shed 5 bases and J 8 bases; nucleotides not matched to a gene: 10. DNA for the CDR3: TGTGCCAGCAGCCCCGCGACAGGGGCGAGGGAAAAACTGTTTTTT. This codes for CASSPATGAREKLFF.

The chain couples TRBV15 to TRBJ2-4; D uncertain. This CDR3 contains 16 residues. V was shortened by 1 base and J by 0 bases, with 10 bases between the two germline ends. Germline loops: CDR1 LNHNV, CDR2 YYDKDF (reference sequence). The CDR3 sequence is CATSRVPREAKNIQYF. The CDR3 nucleotides read TGTGCCACCAGCAGAGTACCGAGAGAAGCCAAAAACATTCAGTACTTC.

The rearrangement joins TRBV11-3 to TRBJ2-1, with 8 bases aligning to TRBD1. Per the germline V gene, CDR1 is SGHNT and CDR2 is YENEEA. The CDR3 is 15 amino acids. The V and J ends lost 2 bases and 3 bases, in that order; junction bases with no gene match: 3. The CDR3 DNA reads TGTGCCAGCAGCTTATCAGGGGGCGTCTACAATGAGCAGTTCTTC. It encodes CASSLSGGVYNEQFF.

The J gene is TRBJ1-1, the V gene TRBV19; D unresolved. V lost 4 bases, J lost 2 bases, and 11 bases lay in between. Germline CDR1 LNHDA, CDR2 SQIVND (reference sequence). The CDR3 has 14 amino acids. The CDR3 nucleotides are TGTGCCAGTAGTACCGCTATCTTTAACACTGAAGCTTTCTTT. It yields the protein CASSTAIFNTEAFF.

The chain links TRBV19 to TRBJ1-2, with 7 nucleotides matching TRBD1. Germline CDR1 is LNHDA and CDR2 is SQIVND (reference sequence). This CDR3 spans 14 amino acids. V was pared by 2 bases and J by 8 bases, with 8 bases of the junction left unmatched. In nucleotides, the CDR3 is TGTGCCAGTAGTATAACAGGGGTCGGCGGCGGCTACACCTTC. This encodes CASSITGVGGGYTF.

The rearrangement links TRBV23-1 to TRBJ2-3; 8 positions agree with TRBD1. TRBV23-1 is an open reading frame whose function is uncertain. After removal of 3 bases from V and 5 bases from J, the junction contained 13 bases not matched to a gene. The CDR3 totals 17 residues. CDR3 bases: TGCGCCAGCAGTCAGAAAAATCGGACAGGGATTATAGATACGCAGTATTTT. It encodes CASSQKNRTGIIDTQYF.

The chain couples TRBV18 to TRBJ2-5; maybe TRBD2 (6 bases). The CDR3 spans 15 residues. Trimming cost V 5 bases and J 1 base, with 14 bases left between them. Germline V gene data show CDR1 as KGHSH and CDR2 as LQKENI. The CDR3: CASSSQLAGQETQYF. The CDR3 DNA reads as TGTGCCAGCTCATCGCAACTAGCCGGCCAAGAGACCCAGTACTTC.

J is TRBJ2-3 and V is TRBV24-1; 7 bases match TRBD2. CDR3 length: 16 residues. J was trimmed by 2 bases and V by 0 bases; bases with no gene match: 4. Germline values: CDR1 KGHDR, CDR2 SFDVKD. CDR3 region: CATSDLGLENTDTQYF. CDR3 nucleotide sequence: TGTGCCACCAGTGATTTGGGACTAGAAAACACAGATACGCAGTATTTT.

The chain combines TRBV7-6 with TRBJ2-3; no clear D. Germline loops: CDR1 SGHVS, CDR2 FNYEAQ. The CDR3 is 14 amino acids. V was pared by 5 bases and J by 0 bases, with 9 bases between. This CDR3 reads CASSPLSSTDTQYF. For the CDR3, the DNA is TGTGCCAGCAGCCCCCTCAGTAGCACAGATACGCAGTATTTT.

V and J are TRBV5-4 and TRBJ2-7; 8 bases agree with TRBD2. The germline gives CDR1 SGHNT, CDR2 YYREEE (reference sequence). This CDR3 spans 15 amino acids. V was clipped by 0 bases and J by 7 bases; unmatched bases: 9. DNA of the CDR3: TGTGCCAGCAGCTTGGAAGGCAGGTCGGGAGGGGAGCAGTACTTC. Protein product: CASSLEGRSGGEQYF. The full variable domain, its missing parts supplied by reference TRBV5-4 and TRBJ2-7, is ETGVTQSPTHLIKTRGQQVTLRCSSQSGHNTVSWYQQALGQGPQFIFQYYREEENGRGNFPPRFSGLQFPNYSSELNVNALELDDSALYLCASSLEGRSGGEQYFGPGTRLTVT.

CDR3 coding DNA: TGTGCCAGCAGCTTGGGGCAGGGATATGAAGCTTTCTTT. It encodes CASSLGQGYEAFF. The chain links TRBV5-5 to TRBJ1-1, with TRBD1 as a possible D gene (5 bases). Trimming removed 0 bases at V and 7 bases at J, with 10 bases between. This CDR3 region has 13 residues. CDR1 and CDR2 from the germline V gene are SGHKS and YYEKEE (reference sequence).

V gene TRBV28 combines with J gene TRBJ1-5, with TRBD1 matching over 7 bases. V dropped 3 bases and J dropped 0; count of bases not matched to a gene: 5. The length of the CDR3 is 16 residues. CDR1 is MDHEN, CDR2 SYDVKM, per germline. The CDR3 nucleotides are TGTGCCAGCAGTTTGGGGGACAGATATAGCAATCAGCCCCAGCATTTT. Amino acids: CASSLGDRYSNQPQHF.

The gene calls are TRBV6-5 and TRBJ1-4; D unresolved. Germline-derived CDR1 and CDR2 are MNHEY and SVGAGI. Deletions cut 6 bases from V and 4 bases from J, with 6 bases between. The CDR3 covers 12 residues. CDR3 coding DNA: TGTGCCAGCAGCGGGAATAATGAAAAACTGTTTTTT. It encodes CASSGNNEKLFF.

The gene calls are TRBV19 and TRBJ2-5; TRBD1 is a possible D gene (6 bases). Germline CDR1 LNHDA, CDR2 SQIVND (reference sequence). The CDR3 contains 13 residues. The V gene lost 2 bases and the J gene lost 2 bases, with 6 bases spanning the gap. CDR3 protein: CASSITGQETQYF. The DNA for the CDR3 is TGTGCCAGTAGTATAACAGGGCAAGAGACCCAGTACTTC.

The chain combines TRBV4-1 with TRBJ1-5, with D unresolved. Germline-derived CDR1 and CDR2 are MGHRA and YSYEKL. CDR3 size: 15 residues. Trimming took 0 bases from V and 4 from J, leaving 10 bases between them. CDR3 residues: CASSQEQVMNQPQHF. The CDR3 region has the DNA TGCGCCAGCAGCCAAGAGCAGGTGATGAATCAGCCCCAGCATTTT.